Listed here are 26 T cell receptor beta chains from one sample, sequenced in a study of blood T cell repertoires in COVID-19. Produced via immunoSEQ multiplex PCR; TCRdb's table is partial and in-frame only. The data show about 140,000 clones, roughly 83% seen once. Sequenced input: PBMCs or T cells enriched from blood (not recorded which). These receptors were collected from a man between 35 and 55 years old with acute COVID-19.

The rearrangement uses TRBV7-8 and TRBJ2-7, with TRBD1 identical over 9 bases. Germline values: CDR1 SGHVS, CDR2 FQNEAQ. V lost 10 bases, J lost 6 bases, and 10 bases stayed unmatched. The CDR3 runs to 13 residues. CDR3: CATSGQGASEQYF. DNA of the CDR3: TGTGCCACCTCGGGACAGGGTGCGTCCGAGCAGTACTTC.

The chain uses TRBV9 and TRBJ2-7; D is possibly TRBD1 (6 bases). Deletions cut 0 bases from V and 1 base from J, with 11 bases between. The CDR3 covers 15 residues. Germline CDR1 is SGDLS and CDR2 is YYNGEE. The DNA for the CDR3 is TGTGCCAGCAGCGTAGGAGGGGGACATTCCTACGAGCAGTACTTC. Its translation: CASSVGGGHSYEQYF.

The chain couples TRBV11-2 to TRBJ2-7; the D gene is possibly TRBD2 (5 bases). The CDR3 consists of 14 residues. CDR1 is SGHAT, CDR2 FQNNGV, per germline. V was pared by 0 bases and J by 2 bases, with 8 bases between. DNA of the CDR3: TGTGCCAGCAGCTTAGATCCGGGGACCTACGAGCAGTACTTC. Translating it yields CASSLDPGTYEQYF.

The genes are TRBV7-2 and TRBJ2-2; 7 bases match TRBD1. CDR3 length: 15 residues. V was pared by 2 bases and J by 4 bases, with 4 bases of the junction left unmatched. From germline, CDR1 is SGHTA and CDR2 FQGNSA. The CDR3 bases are TGTGCCAGCAGCTTATTGACAGGGTCCACCGGGGAGCTGTTTTTT. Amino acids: CASSLLTGSTGELFF.

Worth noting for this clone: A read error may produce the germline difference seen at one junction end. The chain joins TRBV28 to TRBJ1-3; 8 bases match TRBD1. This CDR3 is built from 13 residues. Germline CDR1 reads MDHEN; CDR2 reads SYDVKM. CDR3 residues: CASVGQAGYTIYF. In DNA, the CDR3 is TGTGCCTCGGTGGGACAGGCTGGATACACCATATATTTT. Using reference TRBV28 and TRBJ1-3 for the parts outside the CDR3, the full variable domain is DVKVTQSSRYLVKRTGEKVFLECVQDMDHENMFWYRQDPGLGLRLIYFSYDVKMKEKGDIPEGYSVSREKKERFSLILESASTNQTSMYLCASVGQAGYTIYFGEGSWLTVV.

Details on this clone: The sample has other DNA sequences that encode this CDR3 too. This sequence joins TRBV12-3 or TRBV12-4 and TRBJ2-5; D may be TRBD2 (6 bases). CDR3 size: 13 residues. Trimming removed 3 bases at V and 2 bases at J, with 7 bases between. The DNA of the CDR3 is TGTGCCAGCAGTTTGGGGACTCAAGAGACCCAGTACTTC. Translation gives CASSLGTQETQYF.

The CDR3 here is CASSPSGRYTEAFF. The CDR3 bases are TGTGCCAGCAGCCCCTCCGGCAGGTACACTGAAGCTTTCTTT. V gene TRBV3-1 (or the pseudogene TRBV3-2) combines with J gene TRBJ1-1, with no clear D. Deletions cut 4 bases from V and 3 bases from J, with 12 bases between. This CDR3 spans 14 amino acids. The germline gives CDR1 LGHDT, CDR2 YNNKEL (reference sequence).

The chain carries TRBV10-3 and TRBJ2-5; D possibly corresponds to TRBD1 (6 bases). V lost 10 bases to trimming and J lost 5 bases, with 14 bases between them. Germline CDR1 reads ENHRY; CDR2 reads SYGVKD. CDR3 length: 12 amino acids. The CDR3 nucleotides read TGTGCCACCTGGGGACAAGGGGAGACCCAGTACTTC. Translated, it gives CATWGQGETQYF.

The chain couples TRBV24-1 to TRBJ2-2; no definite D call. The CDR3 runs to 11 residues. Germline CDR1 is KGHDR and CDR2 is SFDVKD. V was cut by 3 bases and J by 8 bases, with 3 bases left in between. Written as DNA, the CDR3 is TGTGCCACCAGTGATACTGGGGAGCTGTTTTTT. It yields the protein CATSDTGELFF.

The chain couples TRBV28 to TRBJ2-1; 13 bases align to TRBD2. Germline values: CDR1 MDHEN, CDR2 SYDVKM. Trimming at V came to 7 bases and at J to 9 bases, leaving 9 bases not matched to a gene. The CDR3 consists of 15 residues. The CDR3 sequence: CASIGGLAGAVEQFF. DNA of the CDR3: TGTGCCAGCATTGGAGGACTAGCGGGAGCCGTTGAGCAGTTCTTC.

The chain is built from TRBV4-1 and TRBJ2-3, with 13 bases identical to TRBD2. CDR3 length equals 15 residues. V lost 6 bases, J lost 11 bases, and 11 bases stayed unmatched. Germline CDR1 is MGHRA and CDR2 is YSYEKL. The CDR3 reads CASRPTSGGTIRQYF. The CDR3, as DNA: TGCGCCAGCAGGCCGACTAGCGGGGGGACGATTAGGCAGTATTTT.

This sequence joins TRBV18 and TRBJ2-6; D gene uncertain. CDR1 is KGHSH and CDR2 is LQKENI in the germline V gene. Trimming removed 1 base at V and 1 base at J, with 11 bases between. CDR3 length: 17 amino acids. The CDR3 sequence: CASSPQPQSSGANVLTF. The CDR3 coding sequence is TGTGCCAGCTCACCACAACCACAGTCTTCTGGGGCCAACGTCCTGACTTTC.

Here the CDR3 reads CASSSRGPETQYF. CDR3 bases: TGTGCCAGCAGCTCCCGGGGTCCAGAGACCCAGTACTTC. V gene TRBV7-9 combines with J gene TRBJ2-5, with D possibly matching TRBD2 (5 bases). Germline assignment: CDR1 SEHNR and CDR2 FQNEAQ (reference sequence). The CDR3 is 13 residues long. The germline V and J ends were trimmed by 4 bases and 4 bases, with 10 bases remaining between them.

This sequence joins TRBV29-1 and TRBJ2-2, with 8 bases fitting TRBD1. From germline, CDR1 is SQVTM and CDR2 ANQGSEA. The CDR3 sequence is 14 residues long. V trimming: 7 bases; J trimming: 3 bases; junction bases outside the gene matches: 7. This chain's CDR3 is CSGKTGEYTGELFF. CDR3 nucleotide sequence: TGCAGCGGGAAGACAGGGGAATACACCGGGGAGCTGTTTTTT.

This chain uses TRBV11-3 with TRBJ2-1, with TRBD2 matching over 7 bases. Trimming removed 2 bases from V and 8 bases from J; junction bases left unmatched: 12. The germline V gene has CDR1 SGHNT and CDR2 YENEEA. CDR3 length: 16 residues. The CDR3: CASSLRPGTTFYEQFF. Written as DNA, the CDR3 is TGTGCCAGCAGCTTACGTCCCGGGACTACCTTTTATGAGCAGTTCTTC.

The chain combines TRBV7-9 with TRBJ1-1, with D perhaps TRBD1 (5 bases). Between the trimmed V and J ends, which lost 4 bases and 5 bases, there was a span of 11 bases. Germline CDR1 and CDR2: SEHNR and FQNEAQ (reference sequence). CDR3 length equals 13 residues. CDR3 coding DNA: TGTGCCAGCAGCTGGGCCCAGGGTACTGAAGCTTTCTTT. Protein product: CASSWAQGTEAFF.

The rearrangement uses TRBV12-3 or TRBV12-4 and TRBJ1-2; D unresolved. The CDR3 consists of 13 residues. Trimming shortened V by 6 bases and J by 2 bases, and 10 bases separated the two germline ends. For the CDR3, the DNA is TGTGCCAGCAGGCCCGGAGAGAACTATGGCTACACCTTC. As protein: CASRPGENYGYTF.

The CDR3 reads CASSLFSGSADTQYF. In DNA, the CDR3 is TGTGCCAGCAGTTTATTTAGCGGGAGTGCAGATACGCAGTATTTT. The V gene is TRBV27, the J gene TRBJ2-3; 9 bases are shared with TRBD2. The CDR3 consists of 15 residues. V lost 1 base, J lost 4 bases, and 3 bases stayed unmatched. Germline CDR1 and CDR2: MNHEY and SMNVEV (reference sequence).

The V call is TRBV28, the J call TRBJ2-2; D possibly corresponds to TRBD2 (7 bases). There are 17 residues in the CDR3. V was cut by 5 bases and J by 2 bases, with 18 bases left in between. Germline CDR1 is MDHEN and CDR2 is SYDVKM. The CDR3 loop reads CASSPSGGGANTGELFF. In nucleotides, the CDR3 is TGTGCCAGCAGTCCCAGCGGCGGGGGCGCTAACACCGGGGAGCTGTTTTTT.

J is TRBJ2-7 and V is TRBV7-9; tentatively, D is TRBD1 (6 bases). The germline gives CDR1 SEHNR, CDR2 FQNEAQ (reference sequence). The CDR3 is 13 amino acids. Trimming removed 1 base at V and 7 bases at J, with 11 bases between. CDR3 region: CASSLDRASEQYF. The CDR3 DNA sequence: TGTGCCAGCAGCTTAGACAGGGCGAGTGAGCAGTACTTC. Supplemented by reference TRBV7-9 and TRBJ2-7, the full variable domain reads DTGVSQNPRHKITKRGQNVTFRCDPISEHNRLYWYRQTLGQGPEFLTYFQNEAQLEKSRLLSDRFSAERPKGSFSTLEIQRTEQGDSAMYLCASSLDRASEQYFGPGTRLTVT.

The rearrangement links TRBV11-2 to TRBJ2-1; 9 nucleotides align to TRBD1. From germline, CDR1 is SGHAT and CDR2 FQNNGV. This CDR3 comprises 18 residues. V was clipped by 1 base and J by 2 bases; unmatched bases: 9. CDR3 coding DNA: TGTGCCAGCAGCTTAGTAGCCTTCACAGGGGGCGCCTACAATGAGCAGTTCTTC. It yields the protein CASSLVAFTGGAYNEQFF.

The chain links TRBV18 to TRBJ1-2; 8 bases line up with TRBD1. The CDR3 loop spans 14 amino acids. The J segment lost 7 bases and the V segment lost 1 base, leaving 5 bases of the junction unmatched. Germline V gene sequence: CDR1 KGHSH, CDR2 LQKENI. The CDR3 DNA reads TGTGCCAGCTCACCACTGGACAGGGAGGGTGGCTACACCTTC. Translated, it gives CASSPLDREGGYTF.

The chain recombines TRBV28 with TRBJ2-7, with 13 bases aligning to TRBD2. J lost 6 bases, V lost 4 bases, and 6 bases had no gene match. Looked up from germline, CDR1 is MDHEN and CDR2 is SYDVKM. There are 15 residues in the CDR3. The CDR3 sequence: CASSWTSGRFGEQYF. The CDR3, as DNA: TGTGCCAGCAGTTGGACTAGCGGGAGATTCGGCGAGCAGTACTTC.

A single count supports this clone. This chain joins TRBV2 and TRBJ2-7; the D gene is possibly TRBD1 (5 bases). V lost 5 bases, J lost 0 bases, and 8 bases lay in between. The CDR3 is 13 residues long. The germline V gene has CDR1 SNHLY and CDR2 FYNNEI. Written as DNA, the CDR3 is TGTGCCAGCAGTTACGACAGCTCCTACGAGCAGTACTTC. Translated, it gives CASSYDSSYEQYF.

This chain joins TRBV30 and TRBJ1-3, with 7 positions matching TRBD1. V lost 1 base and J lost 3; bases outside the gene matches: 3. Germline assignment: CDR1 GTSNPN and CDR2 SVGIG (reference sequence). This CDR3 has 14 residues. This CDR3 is CAWSAGDSGNTIYF. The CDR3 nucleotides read TGTGCCTGGAGTGCCGGGGACAGTGGAAACACCATATATTTT.

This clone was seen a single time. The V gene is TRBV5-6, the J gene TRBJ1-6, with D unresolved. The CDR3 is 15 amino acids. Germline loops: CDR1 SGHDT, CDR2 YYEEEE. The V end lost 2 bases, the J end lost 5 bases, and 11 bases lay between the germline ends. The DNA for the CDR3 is TGTGCCAGCAGCTTTGGAGGCAGAAATAATTCACCCCTCCACTTT. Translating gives CASSFGGRNNSPLHF.